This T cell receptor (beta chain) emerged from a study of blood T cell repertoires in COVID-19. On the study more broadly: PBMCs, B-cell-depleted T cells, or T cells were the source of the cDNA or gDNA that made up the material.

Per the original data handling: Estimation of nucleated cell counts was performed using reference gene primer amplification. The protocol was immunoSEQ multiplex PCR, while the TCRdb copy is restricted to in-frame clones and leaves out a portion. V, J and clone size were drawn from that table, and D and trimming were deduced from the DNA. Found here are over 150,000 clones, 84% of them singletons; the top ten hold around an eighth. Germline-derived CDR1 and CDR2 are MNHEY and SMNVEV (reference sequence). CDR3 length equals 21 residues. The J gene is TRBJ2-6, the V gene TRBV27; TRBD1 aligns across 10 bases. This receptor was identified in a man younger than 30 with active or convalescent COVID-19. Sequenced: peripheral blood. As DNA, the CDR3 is TGTCCAAGAAAAGAGCCCGGGACAGGGGCCGTTGATGTCTCTGGGGCCAACGTCCTGACTTTC. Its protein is CPRKEPGTGAVDVSGANVLTF.